Below are 3 T cell receptor beta chains sequenced from a single sample in a study of blood T cell repertoires in COVID-19. Profiling relied on immunoSEQ multiplex PCR, and the TCRdb table lists in-frame clones only, not all of them. The data contain 150,000 to 200,000 clones, roughly 80% of them singletons. Material: peripheral blood. These receptor sequences come from a woman in her sixties or seventies with COVID-19, enrolled during active disease.

The chain combines TRBV3-1 (or the pseudogene TRBV3-2) with TRBJ1-2; 8 nucleotides agree with TRBD1. The V gene's germline CDR1 is LGHDT and CDR2 YNNKEL (reference sequence). V shed 2 bases and J 1 base; nucleotides not matched to a gene: 6. CDR3 length: 16 amino acids. CDR3 bases: TGTGCCAGCAGCCAATCCCAGGGGGCGCGTAACTATGGCTACACCTTC. As protein: CASSQSQGARNYGYTF.

The chain has TRBV3-1 (or the pseudogene TRBV3-2) and TRBJ1-3; no firm D call. V shed 3 bases and J shed 0 bases, with 9 bases lying between them. The CDR3 sequence is 15 residues long. The germline V gene encodes CDR1 LGHDT and CDR2 YNNKEL (reference sequence). Written as DNA, the CDR3 is TGTGCCAGCAGCCAGGGCGGGTTCTCTGGAAACACCATATATTTT. This translates into CASSQGGFSGNTIYF.

This chain joins TRBV5-4 and TRBJ2-1; TRBD2 matches 10 bases. The germline V gene has CDR1 SGHNT and CDR2 YYREEE (reference sequence). V lost 3 bases, J lost 7 bases, and 10 bases stayed unmatched. This CDR3 comprises 16 residues. The CDR3 coding sequence is TGTGCCAGCAGCTCCCTAGCGGGAGCGGATATAAATGAGCAGTTCTTC. This gives the protein CASSSLAGADINEQFF.